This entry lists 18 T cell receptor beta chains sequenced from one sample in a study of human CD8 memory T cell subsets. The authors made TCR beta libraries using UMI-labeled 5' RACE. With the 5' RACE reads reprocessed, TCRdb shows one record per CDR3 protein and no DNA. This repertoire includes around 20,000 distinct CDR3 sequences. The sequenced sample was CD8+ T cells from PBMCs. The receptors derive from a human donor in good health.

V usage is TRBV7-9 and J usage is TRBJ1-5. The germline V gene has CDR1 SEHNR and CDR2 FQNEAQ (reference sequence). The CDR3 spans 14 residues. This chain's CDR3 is CASSLPGSGQPQHF.

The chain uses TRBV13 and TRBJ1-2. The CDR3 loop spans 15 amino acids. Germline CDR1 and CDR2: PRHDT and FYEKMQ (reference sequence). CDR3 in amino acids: CASSFLEGGGYGYTF.

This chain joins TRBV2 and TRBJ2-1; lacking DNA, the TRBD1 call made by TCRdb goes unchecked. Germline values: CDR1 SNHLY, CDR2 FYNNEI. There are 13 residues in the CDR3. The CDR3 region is CASQGASYNEQFF. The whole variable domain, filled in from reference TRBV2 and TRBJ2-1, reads EPEVTQTPSHQVTQMGQEVILRCVPISNHLYFYWYRQILGQKVEFLVSFYNNEISEKSEIFDDQFSVERPDGSNFTLKIRSTKLEDSAMYFCASQGASYNEQFFGPGTRLTVL.

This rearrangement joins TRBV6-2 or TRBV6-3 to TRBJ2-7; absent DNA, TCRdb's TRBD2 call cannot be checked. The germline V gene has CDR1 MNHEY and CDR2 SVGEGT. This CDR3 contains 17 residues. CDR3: CASSYSRAGPTSYEQYF.

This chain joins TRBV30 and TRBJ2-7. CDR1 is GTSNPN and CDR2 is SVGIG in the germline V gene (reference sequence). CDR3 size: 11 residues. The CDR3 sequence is CAWRTAYEQYF. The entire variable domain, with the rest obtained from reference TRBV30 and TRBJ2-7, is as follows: SQTIHQWPATLVQPVGSPLSLECTVEGTSNPNLYWYRQAAGRGLQLLFYSVGIGQISSEVPQNLSASRPQDRQFILSSKKLLLSDSGFYLCAWRTAYEQYFGPGTRLTVT.

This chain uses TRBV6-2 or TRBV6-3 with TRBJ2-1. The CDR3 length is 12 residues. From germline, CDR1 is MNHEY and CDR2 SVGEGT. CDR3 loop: CASSYVYNEQFF.

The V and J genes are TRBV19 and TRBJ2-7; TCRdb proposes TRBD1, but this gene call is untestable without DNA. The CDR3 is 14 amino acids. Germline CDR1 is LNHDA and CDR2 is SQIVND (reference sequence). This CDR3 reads CASSIPGTFDEQYF.

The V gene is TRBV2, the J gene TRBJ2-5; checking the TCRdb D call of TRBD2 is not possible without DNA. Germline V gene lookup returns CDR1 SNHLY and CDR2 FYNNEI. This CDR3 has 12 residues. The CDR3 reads CASVAGGETQYF.

CDR3 amino acids: CASSSLPGLTYQETQYF. This sequence joins TRBV7-9 and TRBJ2-5; TCRdb picks TRBD2, but there is no DNA to check that call. Germline V gene lookup returns CDR1 SEHNR and CDR2 FQNEAQ (reference sequence). The CDR3 contains 17 residues.

The CDR3 loop reads CATSDFMGPRGEQFF. The chain combines TRBV24-1 with TRBJ2-1; with no DNA, the TCRdb D assignment of TRBD2 cannot be verified. Germline V gene lookup returns CDR1 KGHDR and CDR2 SFDVKD. The CDR3 covers 15 residues.

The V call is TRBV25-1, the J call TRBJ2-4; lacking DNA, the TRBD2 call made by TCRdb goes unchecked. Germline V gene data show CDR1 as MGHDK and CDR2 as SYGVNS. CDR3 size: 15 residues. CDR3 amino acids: CASSEEGLAKNIQYF. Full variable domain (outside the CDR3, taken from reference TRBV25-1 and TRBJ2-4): EADIYQTPRYLVIGTGKKITLECSQTMGHDKMYWYQQDPGMELHLIHYSYGVNSTEKGDLSSESTVSRIRTEHFPLTLESARPSHTSQYLCASSEEGLAKNIQYFGAGTRLSVL.

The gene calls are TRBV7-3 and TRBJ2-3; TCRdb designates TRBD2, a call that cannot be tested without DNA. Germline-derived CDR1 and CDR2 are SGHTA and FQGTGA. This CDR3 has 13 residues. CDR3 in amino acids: CASSTGGGNTQYF.

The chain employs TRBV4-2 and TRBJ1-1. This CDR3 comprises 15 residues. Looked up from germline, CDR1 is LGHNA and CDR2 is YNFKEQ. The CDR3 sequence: CASSQERQINTEAFF.

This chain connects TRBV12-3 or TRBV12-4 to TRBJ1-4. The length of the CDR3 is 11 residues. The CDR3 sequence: CASSLNEKLFF.

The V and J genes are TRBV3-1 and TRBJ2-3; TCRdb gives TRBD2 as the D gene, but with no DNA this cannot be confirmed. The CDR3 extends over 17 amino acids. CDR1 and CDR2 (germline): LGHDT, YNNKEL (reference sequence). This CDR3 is CASSHDPSGYSTDTQYF.

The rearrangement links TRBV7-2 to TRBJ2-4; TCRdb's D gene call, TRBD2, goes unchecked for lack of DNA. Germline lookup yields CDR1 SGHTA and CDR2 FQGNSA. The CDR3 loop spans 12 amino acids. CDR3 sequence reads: CASSFEGIIQYF.

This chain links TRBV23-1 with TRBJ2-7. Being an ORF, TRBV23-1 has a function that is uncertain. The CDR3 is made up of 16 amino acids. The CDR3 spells CASSRTSDRNPYEQYF.

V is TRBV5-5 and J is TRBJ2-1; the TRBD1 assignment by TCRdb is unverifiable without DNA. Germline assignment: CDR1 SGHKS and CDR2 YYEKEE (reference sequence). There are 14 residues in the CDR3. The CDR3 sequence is CASSFGTGHNEQFF.